The source of this TCR beta chain is a study of blood T cell repertoires in COVID-19. Assay used: immunoSEQ multiplex PCR; TCRdb lists only in-frame clones, some missing. Among roughly 76,000 clones listed, 75% were seen once. The CDR3 totals 13 residues. Germline assignment: CDR1 SGHAT and CDR2 FQDESV (reference sequence). Trimming pared 0 bases from V and 0 bases from J, leaving 2 bases between. This receptor was taken from a man aged 65 to 79 with acute or convalescent COVID-19. The chain couples TRBV11-1 to TRBJ1-1; D remains ambiguous. The sample consisted of peripheral blood. CDR3 in DNA: TGTGCCAGCAGCTTAGCCGTGAACACTGAAGCTTTCTTT. Amino acids: CASSLAVNTEAFF.